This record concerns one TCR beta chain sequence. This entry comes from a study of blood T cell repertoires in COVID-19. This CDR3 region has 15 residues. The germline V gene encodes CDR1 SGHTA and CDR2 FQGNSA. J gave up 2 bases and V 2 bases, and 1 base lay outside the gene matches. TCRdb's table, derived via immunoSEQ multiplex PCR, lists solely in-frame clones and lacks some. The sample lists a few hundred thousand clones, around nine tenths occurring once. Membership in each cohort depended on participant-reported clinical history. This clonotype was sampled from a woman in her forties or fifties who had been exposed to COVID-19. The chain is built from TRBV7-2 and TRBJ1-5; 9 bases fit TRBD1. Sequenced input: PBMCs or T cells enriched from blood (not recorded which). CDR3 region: CASSLRTGGNQPQHF. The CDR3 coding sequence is TGTGCCAGCAGCTTAAGGACAGGGGGCAATCAGCCCCAGCATTTT.